Here is one T cell receptor (beta chain) with its context. It has no known antigen specificity. Per-nucleotide qualities are absent, and no much larger clonotype sits a single base away. TCRbeta CDR3 regions were amplified from genomic DNA using the immunoSEQ Assay, a bias-controlled multiplex PCR. As for the authors' bioinformatics: The number of nucleated cells in each sample was estimated by amplification of reference gene primers within the assay. To quantify the absolute abundance of each unique TCRbeta CDR3 rearrangement, sequence reads were collapsed and filtered. For each sample, productive Simpson clonality was calculated as the square root of Simpson's diversity index over productive rearrangements. Held by TCRdb, this immuneACCESS table contains in-frame sequences only and omits some clones. Under half of the omission traces to an unresolved V gene where checked; the cause of the rest is unknown. V, J and clone size were drawn from that table, and D and trimming were deduced from the DNA. The sample table shows about 200,000 clones, and around 85% are seen once. The ten biggest clones cover 0.95% of the sample.

One collaborating source in Seattle enrolled patients while the patients were actively infected and followed the patients over time throughout the course of disease. Each collaborating institution followed its own protocols to collect whole blood in K2EDTA tubes. For TCRbeta analysis, collaborators shipped samples in one of three forms: frozen whole blood, isolated PBMCs, or DNA extracted from either of those sample types. These data are taken from a study of blood T cell repertoires in COVID-19 (dated by TCRdb to 2018 to 2020). For the wider study: Samples covering the acute and convalescent phases of COVID-19 were provided by collaborators in the United States, Italy and Spain. The prospective study material was composed of cDNA or gDNA derived from T cells, B-cell-depleted T cells, or PBMCs. Subjects who had been exposed to COVID-19, were actively infected with it, or had recovered from it provided the deeply sampled blood TCRbeta repertoires that made up the dataset. The repertoires were released in a freely available public database intended as a resource for research on the immune response to SARS-CoV-2. The samples were drawn from the first 160 participants of the ongoing ImmuneRACE study and from 950 to 1,500 subjects provided by 6 global collaborators. A de-identified subject ID, COVID-19 status, age in years and sex were almost always included in the sample metadata. Where available, HLA class I and class II types were obtained from metadata supplied by the sample provider rather than from assay-based typing.

Looking up the germline V gene yields CDR1 MNHEY and CDR2 SVGEGT. The CDR3, cysteine through phenylalanine, is 16 amino acids long. Only CDR3 DNA is held: 48 bases, read in frame from base 1. V is cut back by 6 bases and J by 0 bases, with 8 bases in the junction unmatched. What the authors observed across the whole study: The amount of clinical and demographic metadata varied by source and participant and was provided uncurated.

This sequence originates from a man between 60 and 75 years old with COVID-19, enrolled during active disease. The sequencing sample was made of peripheral blood. Recombination connected TRBV6-2 or TRBV6-3 to TRBJ2-4; 7 bases in the middle match TRBD2. The sequenced DNA: TGTGCCAGCAGCCCTACCGGCGGGAGAGCCAAAAACATTCAGTACTTC. It is translated as CASSPTGGRAKNIQYF.